This T cell receptor beta chain is from a study of CD8 T cells in Susac syndrome. The CDR3 runs to 15 residues. Deletions cut 6 bases from V and 6 bases from J, with 17 bases between. An amount of RNA that ranged from 0.5 to 1 ug was reverse transcribed with random hexamers. Multiplex immunoSEQ PCR targeted 54 Vbeta and 13 Jbeta TCR beta segments. TCRdb re-called the immunoSEQ multiplex PCR reads through MiXCR, storing one row per CDR3 protein. Found here are roughly 140,000 distinct CDR3 sequences, 95% to 96% of them singletons; the top ten hold about 0.15%. TCR beta from blood CD8+ and CD4+ T cells was sequenced. While CD8+ and CD4+ T cells were isolated negatively, TEMRA cells were enriched by FACS.

The material sequenced was CD8+ T cells from PBMCs. The chain combines TRBV12-3 or TRBV12-4 with TRBJ2-2, with D perhaps matching TRBD1 or TRBD2 (5 bases each). The clonotype comes from a human donor with multiple sclerosis. This chain's CDR3 is CASSPGAGLAGELFF. The DNA of the CDR3 is TGTGCCAGCAGCCCCGGGGCAGGGCTTGCCGGGGAGCTGTTTTTT.